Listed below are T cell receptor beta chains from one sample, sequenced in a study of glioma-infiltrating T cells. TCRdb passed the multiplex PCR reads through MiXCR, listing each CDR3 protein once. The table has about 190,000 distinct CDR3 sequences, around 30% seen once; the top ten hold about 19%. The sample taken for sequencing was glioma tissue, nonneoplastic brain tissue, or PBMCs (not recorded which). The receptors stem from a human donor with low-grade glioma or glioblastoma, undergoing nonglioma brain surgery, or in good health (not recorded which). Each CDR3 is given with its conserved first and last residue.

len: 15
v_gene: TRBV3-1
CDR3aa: CASSPTQGFNQPQHF

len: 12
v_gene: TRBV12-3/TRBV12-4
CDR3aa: CASRLTSYEQYF

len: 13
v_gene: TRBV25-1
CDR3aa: CASSRTSSNEQFF

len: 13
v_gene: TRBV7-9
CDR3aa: CASSFEQGYEQYF

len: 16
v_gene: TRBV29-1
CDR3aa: CSVEGPSSGSTDTQYF

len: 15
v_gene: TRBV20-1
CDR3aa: CSAWVYGVTSYEQYF

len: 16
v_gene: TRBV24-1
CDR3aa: CATSDSGTGTHHPQHF

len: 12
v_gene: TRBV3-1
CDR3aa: CASSQSTGAWIF

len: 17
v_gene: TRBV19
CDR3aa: CASSTEGQQLFNRPQHF

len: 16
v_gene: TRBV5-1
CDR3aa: CASSAGTSGISYEQYF

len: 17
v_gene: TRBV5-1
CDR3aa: CASSRGLRIAGTGELFF

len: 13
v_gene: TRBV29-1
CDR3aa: CSVQAGSTDTQYF

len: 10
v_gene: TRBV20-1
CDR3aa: CSAHYNEQFF

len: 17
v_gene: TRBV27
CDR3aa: CASIPRRGWTGGYEQYF

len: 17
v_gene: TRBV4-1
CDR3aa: CASSQAGTGVPNQPQHF

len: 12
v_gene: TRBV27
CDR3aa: CASSRLGLGKFF

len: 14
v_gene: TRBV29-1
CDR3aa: CSGGSGSGYNEQFF

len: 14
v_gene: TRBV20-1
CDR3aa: CSARWQGAGETQYF

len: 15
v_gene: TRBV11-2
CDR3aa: CASIMDSSGANVLTF

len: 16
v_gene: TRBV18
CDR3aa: CASSPGLAGTTDTQYF

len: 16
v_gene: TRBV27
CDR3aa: CASRRAAGDWLGEQYF

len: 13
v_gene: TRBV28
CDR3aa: CASIRQENTEAFF

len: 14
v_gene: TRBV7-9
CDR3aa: CASSFGGGEETQYF

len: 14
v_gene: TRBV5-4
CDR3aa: CASSTIEVDNGYTF

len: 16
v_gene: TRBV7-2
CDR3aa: CASSFQGLGANTEAFF

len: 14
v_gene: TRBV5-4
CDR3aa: CASSLARGEETQYF

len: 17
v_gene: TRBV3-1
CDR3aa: CASSQDLWTSYNNEQFF

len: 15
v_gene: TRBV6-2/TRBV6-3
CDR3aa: CASSSLGPSTDTQYF

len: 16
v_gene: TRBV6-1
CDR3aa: CASRSAIAGSYNEQFF

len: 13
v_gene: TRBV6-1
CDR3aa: CASSDSRGRGLFF

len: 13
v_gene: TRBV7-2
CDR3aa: CASSRNGGDEQFF

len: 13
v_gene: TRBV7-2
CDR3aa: CASSLNSRETKYF

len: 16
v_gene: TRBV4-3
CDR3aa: CASSQELGRAIQPQHF

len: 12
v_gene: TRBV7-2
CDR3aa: CASSSQLDGYTF

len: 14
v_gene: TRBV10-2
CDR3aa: CASTLAGGVDTQYF

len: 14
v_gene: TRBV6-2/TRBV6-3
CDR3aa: CASSYSTSTGQLFF

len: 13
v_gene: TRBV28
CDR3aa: CASSLNRYAEAFF